This T cell receptor beta chain is from a study of CXCR3-negative and CXCR3-positive naive CD8 T cells. Notes on the study in general: Memory cells differed in TRBV-TRBJ usage, but naive CXCR3-negative and CXCR3-positive cells had similar usage. Cryopreserved cells showed partially decreased CXCR3 expression, and most assays used fresh PBMCs. A higher hydrophobicity marked the TRB CDR3s of CXCR3-positive naive cells versus CXCR3-negative naive cells. In both naive subsets diversity was comparably high, whereas memory CD8+ cells showed much lower diversity. TRB CDR3 properties served as the basis for inferring TCR strength, and surface CD5 was comparable between naive subsets.

Researchers prepared the TRB cDNA libraries using 5' RACE with UMI labels. TCRdb re-called the 5' RACE reads; every CDR3 protein appears as one record, without DNA. The sample includes tens of thousands of distinct CDR3 sequences. Concerning this clonotype itself: The antigen remains undetermined.

The length of the CDR3 is 13 residues. The germline CDR1 and CDR2 sequences are SGHRS and YFSETQ. The specimen sequenced was naive CXCR3+ CD8+ T cells from blood. Sample subset: CD45RO-CCR7+CD27+CD95- naive CD8+ T cells expressing CXCR3 (TNR3+). The clonotype originates from a human donor in good health. Some clones in this sample may be carry-over from other donors' samples. V and J are TRBV5-1 and TRBJ2-7. This CDR3 is CASSSTGLREQYF.